This T cell receptor (beta chain) was sequenced during a study of T cells after yellow fever vaccination. Looking at the study overall: Libraries from low-cell-number fractions were prepared with the SMART-Seq v4 Ultra Low Input RNA kit.

TCRdb reprocessed the 5' RACE reads with MiXCR, giving one entry per CDR3 protein. The profile shows approximately 610,000 distinct CDR3 sequences, around 17% of them singletons. The CDR3 consists of 12 residues. Trimming took off 5 bases at V and 6 bases at J, with 7 bases between the two ends. The germline V gene encodes CDR1 SGHAT and CDR2 FQNNGV. The source material was PBMCs, sampled 5 to 6 days after the first yellow fever vaccination. This TCR was sampled from a man between 18 and 29 years old who received the YFV17D yellow fever vaccine. V gene TRBV11-2 combines with J gene TRBJ2-2; D is undetermined. In DNA form, the CDR3 reads TGTGCCAGCAGCGATACCGCCGGGGAGCTGTTTTTT. This encodes CASSDTAGELFF.